This section outlines one TCR beta chain sequence together with its context. Its cognate antigen is unknown. Sequencing was performed with immunoSEQ multiplex PCR; in TCRdb, only in-frame clones are kept and a portion is missing. The sample has more than 100,000 clones, around 91% seen once; the top ten hold about 48%. This entry comes from a study of T cell responses to AZD1222 COVID-19 vaccine. About the research overall: Second doses were pooled across both intervals (about 4 or about 12 weeks). Overall study results and limits: Variant regions that are unmutated are reportedly the target of nearly half of spike-specific TCRs. Donors were largely white British and mainly female; clonal diversity was possibly underestimated.

CDR1 and CDR2 from the germline V gene are LNHDA and SQIVND (reference sequence). Trimming pared 2 bases from V and 4 bases from J, leaving 14 bases between. There are 15 residues in the CDR3. V usage is TRBV19 and J usage is TRBJ1-1; D perhaps matches TRBD1 (5 bases). The TCR was taken from an adult in good health. The sample was peripheral blood, taken on day 0 of AZD1222 vaccination. The CDR3 nucleotides read TGTGCCAGTAGTATAAGGGCAGGAAGGGGCACTGAAGCTTTCTTT. It encodes CASSIRAGRGTEAFF.